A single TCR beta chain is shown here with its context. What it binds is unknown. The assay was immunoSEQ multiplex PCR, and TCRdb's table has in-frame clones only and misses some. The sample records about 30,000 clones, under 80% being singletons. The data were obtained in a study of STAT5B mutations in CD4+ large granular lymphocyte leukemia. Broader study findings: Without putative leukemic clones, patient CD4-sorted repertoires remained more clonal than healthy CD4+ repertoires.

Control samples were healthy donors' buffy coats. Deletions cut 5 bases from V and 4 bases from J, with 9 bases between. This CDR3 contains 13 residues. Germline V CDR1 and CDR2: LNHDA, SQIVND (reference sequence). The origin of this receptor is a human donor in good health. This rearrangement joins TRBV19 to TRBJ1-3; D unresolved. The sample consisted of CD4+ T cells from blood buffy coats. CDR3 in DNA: TGTGCCAGTAGTCCCGGCCCCGGAAACACCATATATTTT. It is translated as CASSPGPGNTIYF.